This T cell receptor (beta chain) appears in the sequencing data of a study of CD8 T cells in ankylosing spondylitis. Study results and caveats: A TCR beta motif made of under 10 highly homologous variants seemed typical of ankylosing spondylitis blood.

TCRdb ran MiXCR on the 5' RACE reads and lists one entry per CDR3 protein. The profile covers 750,000 to 850,000 distinct CDR3 sequences, with 12% appearing a single time and roughly 0.51% taken by the ten largest. A note on this clonotype: Its specificity is unknown.

Germline V gene lookup returns CDR1 SGDLS and CDR2 YYNGEE. There are 14 residues in the CDR3. Trimming stripped 0 bases from V and 3 bases from J, with 6 bases between. The TCR sequence derives from a male donor with ankylosing spondylitis. V and J are TRBV9 and TRBJ1-4; D is uncertain. Source material: blood, either unsorted or a sorted T cell fraction (not recorded which). The CDR3 here is CASSVGPSNEKLFF. In DNA, the CDR3 is TGTGCCAGCAGCGTAGGACCGTCTAATGAAAAACTGTTTTTT.